Shown below are 2 T cell receptor beta chains from a single sample sequenced in a study of cytomegalovirus exposure and HLA in healthy donors. Vbeta (60) and Jbeta (13) primers were used in the PCR. Profiling relied on immunoSEQ multiplex PCR, and the TCRdb table lists in-frame clones only, not all of them. The sample yields some 50,000 clones, 70% to 80% seen once. Sequenced input: PBMCs. The receptors derive from a man between 25 and 39 years old in good health and CMV-seronegative.

This chain joins TRBV6-1 and TRBJ2-7; tentative D call: TRBD1 (5 bases). V lost 7 bases and J lost 2, with 15 bases in between. The CDR3 consists of 14 residues. Germline loops: CDR1 MNHNS, CDR2 SASEGT. CDR3 region: CASIPTVVPYEQYF. CDR3 coding DNA: TGTGCCAGCATCCCGACAGTGGTACCCTACGAGCAGTACTTC.

CDR3 in amino acids: CAWSGLTRRLALQKPYNEQFF. DNA of the CDR3: TGTGCCTGGAGTGGACTTACTAGGAGACTAGCGCTCCAAAAACCCTACAATGAGCAGTTCTTC. The chain employs TRBV30 and TRBJ2-1, with 8 bases matching TRBD2. Germline lookup yields CDR1 GTSNPN and CDR2 SVGIG (reference sequence). J gave up 2 bases and V 1 base, and 22 bases lay outside the gene matches. CDR3 length equals 21 residues.